These T cell receptor beta chains were read from a single sample in a study of blood T cell repertoires in COVID-19. Here immunoSEQ multiplex PCR was the method, and the copy in TCRdb shows in-frame clones only, minus some. The sample lists about 420,000 clones, 70% to 90% occurring once. Material: peripheral blood. The receptor set was obtained from a man in his late teens or twenties with COVID-19, enrolled during active disease. Both conserved end residues are part of each CDR3. D genes are given only for firm matches. The size of a clone is reported for some rows only, either as once, few or many, or as a class for expanded clones.

. | . | TRBJ1-3 | TRBV12-3/TRBV12-4 | TGTGCCAGCAGTTTTCCGGGAAACACCATATATTTT | CASSFPGNTIYF
. | TRBD2 | TRBJ2-6 | TRBV5-6 | TGTGCCAGCAGCCCCATTAGGGGAGGGCGATCTGGGGCCAACGTCCTGACTTTC | CASSPIRGGRSGANVLTF
. | TRBD2 | TRBJ2-1 | TRBV24-1 | TGTGCCACCAGTGATGGGGGGACTAGCGGGGGGCTATCCTACAATGAGCAGTTCTTC | CATSDGGTSGGLSYNEQFF
. | . | TRBJ1-1 | TRBV27 | TGTGCCAGCAGGGTTAGAATGACAGAACCATTCGAAGCTTTCTTT | CASRVRMTEPFEAFF
. | . | TRBJ2-7 | TRBV2 | TGTGCCAGCAGTGGGACAGCGGTTGCGCACGAGCAGTACTTC | CASSGTAVAHEQYF
once | . | TRBJ1-3 | TRBV4-2 | TGTGCCAGCAGCCAAAGCGACAGAACCTCTGGAAACACCATATATTTT | CASSQSDRTSGNTIYF
. | TRBD1 | TRBJ2-3 | TRBV24-1 | TGTGCCACCAGTGACCCAGGACAGGGCCAGGGCACAGATACGCAGTATTTT | CATSDPGQGQGTDTQYF
. | . | TRBJ1-4 | TRBV5-5 | TGTGCCAGCGCTACAGGGAATGAAGAAAAACTGTTTTTT | CASATGNEEKLFF
. | . | TRBJ2-1 | TRBV6-5 | TGTGCCAGCGGGGACGGGGGAGGCCCCTACAATGAGCAGTTCTTC | CASGDGGGPYNEQFF
. | TRBD1 | TRBJ1-1 | TRBV5-1 | TGCGCCAGCACCCGACAGGGTATGAACACTGAAGCTTTCTTT | CASTRQGMNTEAFF
. | TRBD1 | TRBJ1-2 | TRBV5-1 | TGCGCCAGCAGCTGGACCGGGACAGGGGGCGCGTATGGCTACACCTTC | CASSWTGTGGAYGYTF
once | TRBD1 | TRBJ2-7 | TRBV5-4 | TGTGCCAGCAGATGGGGGACAGGGGCCTACGAGCAGTACTTC | CASRWGTGAYEQYF
. | . | TRBJ2-7 | TRBV27 | TGTGCCAGCAGTTTACGAGGGGGTCTTGTGTACTCGACACGACGACCTACCTACGAGCAGTACTTC | CASSLRGGLVYSTRRPTYEQYF
. | . | TRBJ2-5 | TRBV19 | TGTGCCAGTAGTATAGTGCGGAGCCCAGAGACCCAGTACTTC | CASSIVRSPETQYF
. | . | TRBJ1-3 | TRBV7-9 | TGTGCCAGCAGCTTCGGACAAATCTCTGGAAACACCATATATTTT | CASSFGQISGNTIYF
few | TRBD1 | TRBJ2-7 | TRBV5-7 | TGTGCCAGCAGCTTGGCTTACAGGGGCCACGAGCAGTACTTC | CASSLAYRGHEQYF
. | TRBD1 | TRBJ1-1 | TRBV4-1 | TGCGCCAGCAGCCACGCCCCGGCGACAGGGGACACTGAAGCTTTCTTT | CASSHAPATGDTEAFF
. | . | TRBJ1-4 | TRBV7-8 | TGTGCCAGCAGCAGCCCTCGGAATGAAAAACTGTTTTTT | CASSSPRNEKLFF
few | TRBD1 | TRBJ1-2 | TRBV5-1 | TGCGCCAGCAGCTTGCACCACAGGGGATCGCCCCAGGGCTACACCTTC | CASSLHHRGSPQGYTF
. | TRBD1 | TRBJ1-4 | TRBV7-9 | TGTGCCAGCAGCCTTACGACAGGGTCTAATGAAAAACTGTTTTTT | CASSLTTGSNEKLFF
. | . | TRBJ1-2 | TRBV19 | TGTGCCAGTAGTAGCGGGGGAGACGGCTACACCTTC | CASSSGGDGYTF
. | TRBD2 | TRBJ2-1 | TRBV6-4 | TGTGCCAGCAGTCCAGCGGGGGGGGCCTACAATGAGCAGTTCTTC | CASSPAGGAYNEQFF
once | TRBD2 | TRBJ2-3 | TRBV7-9 | TGTGCCAGCAGCTTCCTGGGACTAGCGGATGATACGCAGTATTTT | CASSFLGLADDTQYF
. | . | TRBJ1-6 | TRBV19 | TGTGCCAGTAGTATCCCCGGGAATTCACCCCTCCACTTT | CASSIPGNSPLHF
. | . | TRBJ2-1 | TRBV10-2 | TGCGCCAACCCCTGCGGGCAGTTCTTC | CANPCGQFF
. | TRBD1 | TRBJ1-5 | TRBV27 | TGTGCCAGCAGGACAGGGGATTGGGATCAGCCCCAGCATTTT | CASRTGDWDQPQHF
. | . | TRBJ2-3 | TRBV11-3 | TGTGCCAGCAGCCATGCTAATTCAGATACGCAGTATTTT | CASSHANSDTQYF
. | . | TRBJ2-2 | TRBV29-1 | TGCAGCGTTGAAGGACACTTCGGGGAGCTGTTTTTT | CSVEGHFGELFF
. | . | TRBJ2-3 | TRBV9 | TGTGCCAGCAGCCCGGACCCGGGGACAGATACGCAGTATTTT | CASSPDPGTDTQYF
. | . | TRBJ1-5 | TRBV4-2 | TGTGCCAGCAGCCAAGTGGAAGGTGTGAGGACCCAGCATTTT | CASSQVEGVRTQHF
. | . | TRBJ2-2 | TRBV12-5 | TGTGCTAGTGGTTTGGATTCGGCCGGGGAGCTGTTTTTT | CASGLDSAGELFF
. | TRBD2 | TRBJ2-2 | TRBV9 | TGTGCCAGCAGCGTAGGCGGTAGCGGGGGGCCGAACACCGGGGAGCTGTTTTTT | CASSVGGSGGPNTGELFF
. | TRBD1 | TRBJ1-2 | TRBV5-4 | TGTGCCAGCAGCTTCGGGACAGGGTCATATGGCTACACCTTC | CASSFGTGSYGYTF
. | TRBD2 | TRBJ2-5 | TRBV11-2 | TGTGCCAGCAGCCCCACCGGGGGACTAGCAGGCGAGACCCAGTACTTC | CASSPTGGLAGETQYF
. | . | TRBJ1-2 | TRBV6-5 | TGTGCCAGCAAAGTCAACGTGGAGGGCTATGGCTACACCTTC | CASKVNVEGYGYTF
. | TRBD2 | TRBJ2-2 | TRBV7-9 | TGTGCCAGCAGTGTGCTAGCGGGAGGGCCTAATTACACCGGGGAGCTGTTTTTT | CASSVLAGGPNYTGELFF
few | . | TRBJ2-3 | TRBV24-1 | TGTGCCACGAGACAGGAACTCACAGATACGCAGTATTTT | CATRQELTDTQYF
. | . | TRBJ1-4 | TRBV4-2 | TGTGCCAGCAGCCAACGGCAACAGATTAATGAAAAACTGTTTTTT | CASSQRQQINEKLFF
once | . | TRBJ1-4 | TRBV2 | TGTGCCAGCAGATTACAGGGCCCAGAGGGTGAAAAACTGTTTTTT | CASRLQGPEGEKLFF
. | TRBD2 | TRBJ2-7 | TRBV4-1 | TGCGCCAGCAGCTACCTAGCGGGAACCTACGAGCAGTACTTC | CASSYLAGTYEQYF
. | . | TRBJ2-7 | TRBV27 | TGTGCCAGCAGTTTATCCCCTAGTGTCCCCTACGAGCAGTACTTC | CASSLSPSVPYEQYF